Listed here is a single T cell receptor (beta chain). This record comes from a study of blood T cell repertoires in COVID-19. Study-wide context: COVID-19 samples, acute and convalescent, were from the United States, Italy and Spain. PBMCs, B-cell-depleted T cells, or T cells were the source of the cDNA or gDNA that made up the material.

Seattle patients were enrolled while actively infected and followed longitudinally. Original handling: How many nucleated cells were present was estimated from reference gene primer amplification. The table came from immunoSEQ multiplex PCR; TCRdb's copy has only in-frame clones and leaves some out. The DNA was the basis for D and trimming; V, J and clone size are from that table. The sample lists roughly 390,000 clones; around 87% were seen once. Germline V gives CDR1 MNHEY, CDR2 SVGAGI. This CDR3 region has 13 residues. Germline trimming cut 8 bases from V and 4 bases from J; bases unmatched to any gene: 4.

The J gene is TRBJ2-5, the V gene TRBV6-5, with TRBD2 identical over 10 bases. The material sequenced was peripheral blood. This clonotype originated in a woman aged 25 to 39 with COVID-19, enrolled during active disease. Here the CDR3 reads CASGLAGVETQYF. CDR3 nucleotide sequence: TGTGCCAGCGGGCTAGCGGGAGTAGAGACCCAGTACTTC.